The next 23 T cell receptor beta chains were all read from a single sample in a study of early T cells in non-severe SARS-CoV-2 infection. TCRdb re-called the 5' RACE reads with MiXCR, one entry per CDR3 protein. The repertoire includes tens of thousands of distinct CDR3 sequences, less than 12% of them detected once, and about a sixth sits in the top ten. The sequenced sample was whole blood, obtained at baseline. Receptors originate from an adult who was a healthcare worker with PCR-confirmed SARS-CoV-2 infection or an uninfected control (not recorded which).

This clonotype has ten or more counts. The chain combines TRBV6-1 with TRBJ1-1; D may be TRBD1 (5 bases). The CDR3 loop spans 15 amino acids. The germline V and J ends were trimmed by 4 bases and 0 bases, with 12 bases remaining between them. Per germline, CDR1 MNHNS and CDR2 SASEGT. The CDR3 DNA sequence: TGTGCCAGCAGTGTTCAGGGCGACATGAACACTGAAGCTTTCTTT. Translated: CASSVQGDMNTEAFF.

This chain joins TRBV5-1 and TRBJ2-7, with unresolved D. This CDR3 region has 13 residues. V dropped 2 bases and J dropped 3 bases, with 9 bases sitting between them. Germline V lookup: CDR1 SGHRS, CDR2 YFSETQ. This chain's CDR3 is CASSFAPGYEQYF. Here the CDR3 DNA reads TGCGCCAGCAGCTTCGCACCCGGCTACGAGCAGTACTTC.

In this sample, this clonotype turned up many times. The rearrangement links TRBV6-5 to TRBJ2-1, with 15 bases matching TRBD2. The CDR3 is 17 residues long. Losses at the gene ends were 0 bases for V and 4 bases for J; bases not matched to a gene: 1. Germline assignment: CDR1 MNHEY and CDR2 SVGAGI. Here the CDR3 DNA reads TGTGCCAGCAGTTACTCGGGACTAGCGGGAGGTTACAATGAGCAGTTCTTC. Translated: CASSYSGLAGGYNEQFF.

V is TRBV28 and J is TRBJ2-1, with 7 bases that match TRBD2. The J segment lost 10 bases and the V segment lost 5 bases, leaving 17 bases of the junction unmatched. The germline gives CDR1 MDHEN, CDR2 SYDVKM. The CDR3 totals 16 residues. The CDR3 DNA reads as TGTGCCAGCAGTCCAAGCCGGGACTACCGAATCGGGGAGCAGTTCTTC. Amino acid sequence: CASSPSRDYRIGEQFF.

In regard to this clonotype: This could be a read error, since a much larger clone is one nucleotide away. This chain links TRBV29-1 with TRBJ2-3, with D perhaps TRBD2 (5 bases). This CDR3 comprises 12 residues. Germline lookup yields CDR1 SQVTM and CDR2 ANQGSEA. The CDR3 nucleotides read TGCGGCGTTGACGAGGGAACAGATACGCAGTATTTT. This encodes CGVDEGTDTQYF.

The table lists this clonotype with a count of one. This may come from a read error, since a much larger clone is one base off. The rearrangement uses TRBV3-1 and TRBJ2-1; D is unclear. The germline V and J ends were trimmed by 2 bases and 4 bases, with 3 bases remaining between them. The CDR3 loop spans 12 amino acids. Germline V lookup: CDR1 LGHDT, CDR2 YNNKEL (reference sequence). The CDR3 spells CASSQPYNEQFF. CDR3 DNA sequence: TGTGCCAGCAGCCAACCGTACAATGAGCAGTTCTTC.

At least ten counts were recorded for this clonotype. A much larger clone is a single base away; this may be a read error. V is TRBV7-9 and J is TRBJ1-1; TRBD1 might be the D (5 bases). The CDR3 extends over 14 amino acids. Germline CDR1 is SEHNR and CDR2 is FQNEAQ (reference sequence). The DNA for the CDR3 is TGTGCCAGCAGCCGAGGGACTCAGAACACTGAAACTTTCTTT. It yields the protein CASSRGTQNTETFF.

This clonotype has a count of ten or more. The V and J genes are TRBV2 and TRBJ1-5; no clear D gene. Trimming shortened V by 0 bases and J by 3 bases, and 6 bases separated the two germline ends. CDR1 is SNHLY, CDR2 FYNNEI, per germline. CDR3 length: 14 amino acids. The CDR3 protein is CASSEAGLNQPQHF. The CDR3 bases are TGTGCCAGCAGTGAAGCAGGACTCAATCAGCCCCAGCATTTT. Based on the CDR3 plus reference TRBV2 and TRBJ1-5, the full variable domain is EPEVTQTPSHQVTQMGQEVILRCVPISNHLYFYWYRQILGQKVEFLVSFYNNEISEKSEIFDDQFSVERPDGSNFTLKIRSTKLEDSAMYFCASSEAGLNQPQHFGDGTRLSIL.

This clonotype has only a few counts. CDR3 bases: TGTGCCAGCAGCCAAGTCATGGGGGCGTTTACCTACGAGCAGTACTTC. As protein: CASSQVMGAFTYEQYF. The chain employs TRBV3-1 and TRBJ2-7, with D perhaps TRBD1 (6 bases). Germline-derived CDR1 and CDR2 are LGHDT and YNNKEL (reference sequence). V was clipped by 1 base and J by 2 bases, with 15 bases between them. The CDR3 totals 16 residues.

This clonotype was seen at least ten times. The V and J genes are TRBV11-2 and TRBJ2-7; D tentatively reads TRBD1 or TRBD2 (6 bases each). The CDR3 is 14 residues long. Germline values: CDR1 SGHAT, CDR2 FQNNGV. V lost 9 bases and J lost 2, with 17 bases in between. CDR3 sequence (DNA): TGTGCCAGTACAACAGGGAGGAAAACCTACGAGCAGTACTTC. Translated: CASTTGRKTYEQYF.

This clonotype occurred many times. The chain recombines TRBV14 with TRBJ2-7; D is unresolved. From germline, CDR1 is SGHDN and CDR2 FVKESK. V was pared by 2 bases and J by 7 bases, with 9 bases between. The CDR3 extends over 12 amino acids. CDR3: CASSQPMREQYF. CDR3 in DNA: TGTGCCAGCAGCCAACCCATGCGGGAGCAGTACTTC.

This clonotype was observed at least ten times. CDR3 nucleotide sequence: TGTGCCAGCAGTTGGGACGGGAGGGGGGAGCAGTTCTTC. Its protein is CASSWDGRGEQFF. The chain employs TRBV6-5 and TRBJ2-1, with TRBD2 identical over 8 bases. V gave up 4 bases and J gave up 10 bases; unmatched junction bases: 6. Germline V lookup: CDR1 MNHEY, CDR2 SVGAGI. CDR3 size: 13 residues.

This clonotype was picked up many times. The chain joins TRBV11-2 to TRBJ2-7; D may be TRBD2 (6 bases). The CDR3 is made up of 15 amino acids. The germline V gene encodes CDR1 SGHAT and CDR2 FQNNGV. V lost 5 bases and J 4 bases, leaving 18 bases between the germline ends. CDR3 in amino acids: CASSERDWKRYEQYF. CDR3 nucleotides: TGTGCCAGCAGCGAAAGGGACTGGAAAAGGTACGAGCAGTACTTC.

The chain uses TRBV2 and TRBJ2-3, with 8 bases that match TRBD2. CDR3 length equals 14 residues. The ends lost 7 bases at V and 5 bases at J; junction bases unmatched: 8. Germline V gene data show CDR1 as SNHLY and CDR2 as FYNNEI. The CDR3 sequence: CASTAIAGRDTQYF. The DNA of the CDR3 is TGTGCCAGCACCGCTATAGCGGGACGAGATACGCAGTATTTT. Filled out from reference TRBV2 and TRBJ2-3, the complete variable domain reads EPEVTQTPSHQVTQMGQEVILRCVPISNHLYFYWYRQILGQKVEFLVSFYNNEISEKSEIFDDQFSVERPDGSNFTLKIRSTKLEDSAMYFCASTAIAGRDTQYFGPGTRLTVL.

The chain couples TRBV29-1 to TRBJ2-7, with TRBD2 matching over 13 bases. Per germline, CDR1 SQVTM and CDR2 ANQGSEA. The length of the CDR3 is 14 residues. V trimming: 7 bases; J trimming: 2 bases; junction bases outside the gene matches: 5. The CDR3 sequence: CSATGLAGAYEQYF. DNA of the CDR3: TGCAGCGCTACCGGACTAGCGGGGGCCTACGAGCAGTACTTC.

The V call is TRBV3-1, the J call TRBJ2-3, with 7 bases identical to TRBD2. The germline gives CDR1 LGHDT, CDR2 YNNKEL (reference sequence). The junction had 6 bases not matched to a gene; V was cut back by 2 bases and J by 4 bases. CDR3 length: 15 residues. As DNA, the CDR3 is TGTGCCAGCAGCCAACAGGCGGGAGCCCCAGATACGCAGTATTTT. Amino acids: CASSQQAGAPDTQYF.

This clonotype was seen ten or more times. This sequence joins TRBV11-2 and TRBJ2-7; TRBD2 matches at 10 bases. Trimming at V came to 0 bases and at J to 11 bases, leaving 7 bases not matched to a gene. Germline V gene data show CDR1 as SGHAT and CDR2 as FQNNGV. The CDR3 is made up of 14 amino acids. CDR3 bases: TGTGCCAGCAGCTTAGACCCCGGGACTAGCGTGGAGTACTTC. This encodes CASSLDPGTSVEYF.

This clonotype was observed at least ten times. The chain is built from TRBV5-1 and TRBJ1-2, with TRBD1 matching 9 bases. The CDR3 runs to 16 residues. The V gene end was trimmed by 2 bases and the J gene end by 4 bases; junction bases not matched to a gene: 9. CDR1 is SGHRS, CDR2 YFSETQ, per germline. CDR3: CASSLTGTGMAYGYTF. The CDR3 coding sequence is TGCGCCAGCAGCTTAACAGGGACAGGGATGGCCTATGGCTACACCTTC.

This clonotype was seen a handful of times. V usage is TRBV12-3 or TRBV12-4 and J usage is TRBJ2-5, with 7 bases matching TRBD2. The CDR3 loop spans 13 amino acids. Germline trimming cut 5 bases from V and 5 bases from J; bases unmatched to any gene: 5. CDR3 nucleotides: TGTGCCAGCAGTGATCAGGGAGGGGAGACCCAGTACTTC. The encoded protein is CASSDQGGETQYF.

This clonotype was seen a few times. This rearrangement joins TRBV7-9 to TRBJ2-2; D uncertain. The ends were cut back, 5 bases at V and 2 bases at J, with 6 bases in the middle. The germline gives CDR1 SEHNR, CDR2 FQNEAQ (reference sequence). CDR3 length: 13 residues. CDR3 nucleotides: TGTGCCAGCAGCCCTTACAACACCGGGGAGCTGTTTTTT. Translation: CASSPYNTGELFF.

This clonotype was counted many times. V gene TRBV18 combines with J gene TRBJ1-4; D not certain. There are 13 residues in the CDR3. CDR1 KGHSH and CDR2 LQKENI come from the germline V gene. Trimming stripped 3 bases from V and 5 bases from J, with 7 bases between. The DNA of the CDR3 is TGTGCCAGCTCACCCGAGGTGAATGAAAAACTGTTTTTT. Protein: CASSPEVNEKLFF. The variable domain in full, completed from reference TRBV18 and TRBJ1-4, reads NAGVMQNPRHLVRRRGQEARLRCSPMKGHSHVYWYRQLPEEGLKFMVYLQKENIIDESGMPKERFSAEFPKEGPSILRIQQVVRGDSAAYFCASSPEVNEKLFFGSGTQLSVL.

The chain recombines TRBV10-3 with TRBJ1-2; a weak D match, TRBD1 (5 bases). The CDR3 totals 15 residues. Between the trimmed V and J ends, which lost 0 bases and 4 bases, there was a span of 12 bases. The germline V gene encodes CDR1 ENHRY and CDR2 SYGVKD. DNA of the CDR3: TGTGCCATCAGTGAGTCGAGGGGACTAAGCTATGGCTACACCTTC. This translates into CAISESRGLSYGYTF.

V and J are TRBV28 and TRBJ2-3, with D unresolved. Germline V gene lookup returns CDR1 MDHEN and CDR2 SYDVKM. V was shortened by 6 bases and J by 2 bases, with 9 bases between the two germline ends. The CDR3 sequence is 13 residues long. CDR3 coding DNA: TGTGCCAGCAGGGTTAGCAACACAGATACGCAGTATTTT. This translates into CASRVSNTDTQYF.